The 5 T cell receptor beta chains below come from one sample, sequenced in a study of neurological immune-mediated disorders. MiXCR was run by TCRdb on the 5' RACE reads, yielding one entry per CDR3 protein. Among some 60,000 distinct CDR3 sequences listed, around 3.5% were seen once. Source material: PBMCs. The receptors shown here come from a woman aged 25 to 39 with multiple sclerosis.

This clonotype came up many times. V and J are TRBV4-3 and TRBJ2-6; possible D gene TRBD1, 6 bases. Germline lookup yields CDR1 LGHNA and CDR2 YSLEER. V was cut by 1 base and J by 1 base, with 14 bases left in between. This CDR3 contains 18 residues. The CDR3 region has the DNA TGCGCCAGCAGCCAAGGCCCAGGGGTTAATTCTGGGGCCAACGTCCTGACTTTC. It translates to CASSQGPGVNSGANVLTF.

This clonotype was picked up many times. The chain carries TRBV3-1 and TRBJ1-2, with TRBD1 matching over 7 bases. The germline V gene has CDR1 LGHDT and CDR2 YNNKEL (reference sequence). The CDR3 spans 12 residues. With 3 bases clipped from V and 7 bases from J, the junction kept 2 bases outside the gene matches. The CDR3 reads CASSHHRGGYTF. In DNA, the CDR3 is TGTGCCAGCAGCCACCACAGGGGTGGCTACACCTTC.

In its sample, this clonotype was seen many times. The chain couples TRBV27 to TRBJ2-7, with D perhaps matching TRBD1 (5 bases). CDR3 length: 15 amino acids. V dropped 0 bases and J dropped 7 bases, with 16 bases sitting between them. The germline CDR1 and CDR2 sequences are MNHEY and SMNVEV (reference sequence). In nucleotides, the CDR3 is TGTGCCAGCAGTTTATCCAGGTCAGGGTTGGGTGAGCAGTACTTC. This encodes CASSLSRSGLGEQYF.

A few counts support this clonotype. The chain links TRBV5-1 to TRBJ1-4; no reliable D call. V was cut by 7 bases and J by 3 bases, with 10 bases left in between. The CDR3 has 13 residues. Germline CDR1 is SGHRS and CDR2 is YFSETQ. The CDR3: CASRRAANEKLFF. The CDR3 DNA reads as TGCGCCAGCCGAAGGGCAGCTAATGAAAAACTGTTTTTT.

In its sample, this clonotype was seen many times. This rearrangement joins TRBV5-1 to TRBJ1-1; D is unclear. The ends were cut back, 8 bases at V and 0 bases at J, with 5 bases in the middle. Looked up from germline, CDR1 is SGHRS and CDR2 is YFSETQ. There are 11 residues in the CDR3. CDR3 residues: CASTLNTEAFF. Written as DNA, the CDR3 is TGCGCCAGTACCTTGAACACTGAAGCTTTCTTT.